This T cell receptor (beta chain) derives from a study of blood T cell repertoires in COVID-19 (dated by TCRdb to the early 2020s). About the full investigation: Samples from collaborators originated in the United States, Italy and Spain and spanned both the acute and convalescent phases of COVID-19. Deeply sampled blood TCRbeta repertoires from subjects exposed to, actively infected with, or recovered from COVID-19 were included in the dataset. HLA class I and class II types, where available, came from metadata supplied by the sample provider rather than from assay-based typing. The repertoires were released in a freely available public database intended as a resource for research on the immune response to SARS-CoV-2. The material from the prospective study consisted of cDNA or gDNA derived from T cells, B-cell-depleted T cells, or PBMCs. A de-identified subject ID, COVID-19 status, age in years and sex were almost always included in the sample metadata. Samples came from the ongoing ImmuneRACE study (first 160 participants) plus 1,254 subjects from 6 global collaborators.

Comment on this clone: The antigen it binds to is not known. The input lacks base qualities; no much larger clone sits a single base away.

CDR1 MNHEY and CDR2 SMNVEV were looked up in the germline V gene (reference sequence). Inclusive of the bounding cysteine and phenylalanine, the CDR3 is 14 residues long. Only CDR3 DNA is held: 42 bases, read in frame from base 1. V drops 0 bases and J drops 5 bases, leaving 10 bases in between. Study-wide findings and limitations: Clinical and demographic metadata were provided uncurated, with the amount varying by source and participant.

At one collaborating source in Seattle, patients were enrolled during active infection and were followed longitudinally through the course of disease. The collaborating institutions used their own protocols to collect whole blood in K2EDTA tubes. For TCRbeta analysis, collaborator samples were shipped as frozen whole blood, as isolated PBMCs, or as DNA extracted from either sample type. The immunoSEQ Assay, a bias-controlled multiplex PCR, was used to amplify TCRbeta CDR3 regions from genomic DNA. The authors' analysis ran thus. Nucleated cell counts per sample were estimated from amplification of reference gene primers within the assay. To quantify the absolute abundance of each unique TCRbeta CDR3 rearrangement, sequence reads were collapsed and filtered. For each sample, productive Simpson clonality was calculated as the square root of Simpson's diversity index over productive rearrangements. TCRdb took over this immuneACCESS table, retaining in-frame rearrangements with V and J assigned. Such tables are incomplete; in checked studies, under half of the missing clones stem from an unresolved V gene, and the remainder is unexplained. That table gives V, J and clone size, and the DNA gave D and trimming. The sample table records some 190,000 clones; around 76% of these occur just once. Around 7.8% of the sample is taken by the ten largest.

The rearrangement joined TRBV27 to TRBJ1-2, with no confidently assigned D gene. The sequence was collected from a woman aged 55-69 years with COVID-19, enrolled during active disease. Sequencing was carried out using peripheral blood. The CDR3 protein: CASSLSPPGYGYTF. The nucleotide sequence is given as TGTGCCAGCAGTTTATCTCCGCCGGGGTATGGCTACACCTTC.